This T cell receptor beta chain was sequenced during a study of shared T cell receptors in the human thymus. Germline V gene data show CDR1 as KGHSH and CDR2 as LQKENI. J was trimmed by 2 bases and V by 6 bases; bases with no gene match: 14. The CDR3 sequence is 17 residues long. Some clones are missing from TCRdb's copy, which holds only in-frame ones; the method was immunoSEQ multiplex PCR. The repertoire has 600,000 to 900,000 clones, 80% to 90% of them found once; the top ten carry around 0.0094%. These data were also filed under a second study, of human thymus T cells. That source reports: Resections from corrective heart surgery provided thymus tissue. Thymic as well as blood repertoires seemed to favor certain V and J genes unevenly.

The TCR originated in a girl under three years old with a congenital heart defect. The V call is TRBV18, the J call TRBJ2-7; 9 positions agree with TRBD2. The sample consisted of thymocytes. CDR3 DNA sequence: TGTGCCAGCTCGCCATCCTCTAAGCGGGGGGTTACCTACGAGCAGTACTTC. This sequence encodes CASSPSSKRGVTYEQYF.